This TCR beta chain was obtained from a study of monozygotic twins with inflammatory bowel disease. Germline V lookup: CDR1 SGHVS, CDR2 FQNEAQ. The CDR3 sequence is 13 residues long. TCRdb re-called the 5' RACE reads; one entry per CDR3 protein, DNA not given. The listing contains approximately 340,000 distinct CDR3 sequences. The genes are TRBV7-8 and TRBJ2-7. The receptor's source is a human donor with ulcerative colitis or Crohn's disease, or a healthy co-twin of an affected twin (not recorded which). Sample: blood. CDR3 amino acids: CASSTGVHYEQYF. Full variable domain (outside the CDR3, taken from reference TRBV7-8 and TRBJ2-7): GAGVSQSPRYKVAKRGQDVALRCDPISGHVSLFWYQQALGQGPEFLTYFQNEAQLDKSGLPSDRFFAERPEGSVSTLKIQRTQQEDSAVYLCASSTGVHYEQYFGPGTRLTVT.